This T cell receptor beta chain was recovered during a study of CD8+ T cells in alopecia areata. As concerns this clone: Other DNA sequences in this specimen translate into the identical CDR3.

Germline CDR1 reads LGHNA; CDR2 reads YSLEER. The CDR3 sequence is 13 residues long. The V and J ends lost 0 bases and 7 bases respectively, with 4 bases between them. Documented treatment: oral pan-JAK inhibitor, 5-10 mg twice daily. Researchers gathered lesional scalp punch biopsies and peripheral blood from patients with alopecia areata. RNA, once extracted, was reverse transcribed into cDNA for use as the sequencing template. Sequencing was performed with immunoSEQ multiplex PCR; in TCRdb, only in-frame clones are kept and a portion is missing. Among some 200,000 clones listed, 58% were seen once.

The chain links TRBV4-3 to TRBJ1-6; D unclear. Sequencing was performed on CD4+ T cells sorted from blood, taken at week 24, from a patient treated with tofacitinib. This receptor was obtained from a human donor with alopecia areata. CDR3 DNA: TGCGCCAGCAGCCAAGACGGGAATTCACCCCTCCACTTT. Amino acid sequence: CASSQDGNSPLHF.